Each of the 6 T cell receptor beta chains below was sequenced from the same sample in a study of blood T cell repertoires in COVID-19. Profiling relied on immunoSEQ multiplex PCR, and the TCRdb table lists in-frame clones only, not all of them. The table has fewer than 300,000 clones, 85% seen once. Sequencing was performed on peripheral blood. Receptors originate from a human donor in a cohort sampled during active COVID-19.

In this sample, this clone turned up once. This sequence joins TRBV7-9 and TRBJ2-2, with 9 bases identical to TRBD2. The CDR3 length is 14 residues. Germline CDR1 and CDR2: SEHNR and FQNEAQ (reference sequence). Trimming removed 4 bases from V and 4 bases from J; junction bases left unmatched: 1. CDR3 DNA: TGTGCCAGCAGCTATAGCGGGGGCACCGGGGAGCTGTTTTTT. It codes for CASSYSGGTGELFF.

The V call is TRBV6-6, the J call TRBJ2-2, with D tentatively TRBD2 (6 bases). CDR3 length: 15 residues. The germline CDR1 and CDR2 sequences are MNHNY and SVGAGI (reference sequence). With 2 bases removed from V and 6 bases from J, the gap between germline ends came to 13 bases. DNA of the CDR3: TGTGCCAGCAGTTACGGGCGGGATCTGGCCGGGGAGCTGTTTTTT. Protein product: CASSYGRDLAGELFF.

This chain links TRBV28 with TRBJ1-2; D is possibly TRBD1 (6 bases). Trimming cost V 4 bases and J 5 bases, with 8 bases left between them. This CDR3 spans 12 amino acids. Germline CDR1 is MDHEN and CDR2 is SYDVKM. The CDR3 DNA follows: TGTGCCAGCAGTTCAGGGGCGTATGGCTACACCTTC. Its protein is CASSSGAYGYTF.

This chain's CDR3 is CASSLLAVPYEQYF. DNA for the CDR3: TGTGCCAGCAGCTTATTAGCGGTTCCCTACGAGCAGTACTTC. The chain has TRBV7-8 and TRBJ2-7, with D perhaps matching TRBD2 (6 bases). Germline V gene lookup returns CDR1 SGHVS and CDR2 FQNEAQ. The CDR3 covers 14 residues. V was cut by 2 bases and J by 2 bases, with 10 bases left in between.

With respect to this clone: Other nucleotide sequences in the sample specify the same CDR3. The CDR3: CASSYSTGSTDTQYF. Written as DNA, the CDR3 is TGTGCCAGCAGCTATAGCACGGGAAGCACAGATACGCAGTATTTT. V usage is TRBV6-2 or TRBV6-3 and J usage is TRBJ2-3, with D possibly matching TRBD2 (5 bases). The CDR3 has 15 residues. Germline V gives CDR1 MNHEY, CDR2 SVGEGT. V lost 6 bases, J lost 0 bases, and 13 bases lay in between.

This chain connects TRBV6-5 to TRBJ2-7; 9 positions match TRBD2. V shed 6 bases and J 1 base; nucleotides not matched to a gene: 7. Per germline, CDR1 MNHEY and CDR2 SVGAGI. The CDR3 has 15 amino acids. The CDR3 here is CASRGGRAGSYEQYF. DNA of the CDR3: TGTGCCAGCAGGGGCGGGAGGGCCGGTTCCTACGAGCAGTACTTC.